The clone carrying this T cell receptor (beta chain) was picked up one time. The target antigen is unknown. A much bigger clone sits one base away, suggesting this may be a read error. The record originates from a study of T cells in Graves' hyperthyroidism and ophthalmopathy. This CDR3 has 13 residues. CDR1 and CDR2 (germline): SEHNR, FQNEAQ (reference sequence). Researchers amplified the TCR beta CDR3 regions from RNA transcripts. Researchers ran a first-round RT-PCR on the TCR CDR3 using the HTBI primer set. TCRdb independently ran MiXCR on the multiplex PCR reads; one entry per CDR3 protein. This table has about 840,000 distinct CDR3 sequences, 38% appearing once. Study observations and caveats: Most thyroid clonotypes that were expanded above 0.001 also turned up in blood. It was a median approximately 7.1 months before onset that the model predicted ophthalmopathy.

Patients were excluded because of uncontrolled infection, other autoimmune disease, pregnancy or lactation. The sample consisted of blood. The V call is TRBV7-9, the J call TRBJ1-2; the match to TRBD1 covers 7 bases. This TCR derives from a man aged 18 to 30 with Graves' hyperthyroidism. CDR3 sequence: CTSSPGQSLSYTF. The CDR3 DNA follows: TGTACCAGCAGCCCGGGACAGAGTCTAAGCTACACCTTC.